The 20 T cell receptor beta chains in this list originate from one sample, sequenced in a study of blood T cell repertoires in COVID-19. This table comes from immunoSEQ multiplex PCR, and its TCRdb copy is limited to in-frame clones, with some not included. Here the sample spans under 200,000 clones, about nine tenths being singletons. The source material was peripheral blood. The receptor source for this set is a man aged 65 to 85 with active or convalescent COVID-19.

DNA for the CDR3: TGTGCCAGCAGCCAAACCGGACAGGGGAACTATGGCTACACCTTC. As protein: CASSQTGQGNYGYTF. The chain employs TRBV3-1 (or the pseudogene TRBV3-2) and TRBJ1-2; 9 positions match TRBD1. Germline lookup yields CDR1 LGHDT and CDR2 YNNKEL (reference sequence). V trimming: 2 bases; J trimming: 2 bases; junction bases outside the gene matches: 3. The CDR3 totals 15 residues.

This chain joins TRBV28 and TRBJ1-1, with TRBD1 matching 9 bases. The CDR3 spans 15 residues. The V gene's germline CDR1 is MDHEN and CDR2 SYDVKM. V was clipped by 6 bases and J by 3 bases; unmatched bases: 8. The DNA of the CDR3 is TGTGCCAGCAGACTGCGGGACAGGGTGGACACTGAAGCTTTCTTT. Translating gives CASRLRDRVDTEAFF.

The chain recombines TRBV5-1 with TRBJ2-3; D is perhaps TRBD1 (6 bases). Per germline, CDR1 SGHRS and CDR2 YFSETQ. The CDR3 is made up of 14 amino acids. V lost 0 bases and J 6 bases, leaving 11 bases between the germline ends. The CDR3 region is CASSLGTDPDTQYF. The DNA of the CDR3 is TGCGCCAGCAGCTTGGGGACAGATCCGGATACGCAGTATTTT. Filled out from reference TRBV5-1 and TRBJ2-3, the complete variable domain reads KAGVTQTPRYLIKTRGQQVTLSCSPISGHRSVSWYQQTPGQGLQFLFEYFSETQRNKGNFPGRFSGRQFSNSRSEMNVSTLELGDSALYLCASSLGTDPDTQYFGPGTRLTVL.

The CDR3 reads CASTTNTGELFF. The CDR3 bases are TGTGCCAGCACTACGAACACCGGGGAGCTGTTTTTT. The rearrangement links TRBV28 to TRBJ2-2; D uncertain. V lost 7 bases and J 0 bases, leaving 3 bases between the germline ends. Per the germline V gene, CDR1 is MDHEN and CDR2 is SYDVKM. CDR3 length: 12 residues.

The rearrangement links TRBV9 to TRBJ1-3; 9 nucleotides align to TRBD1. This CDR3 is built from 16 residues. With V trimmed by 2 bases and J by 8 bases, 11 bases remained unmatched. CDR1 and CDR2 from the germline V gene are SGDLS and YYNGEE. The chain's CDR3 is CASSVGTGSKGDTIYF. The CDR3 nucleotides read TGTGCCAGCAGCGTGGGGACAGGGTCCAAAGGGGACACCATATATTTT.

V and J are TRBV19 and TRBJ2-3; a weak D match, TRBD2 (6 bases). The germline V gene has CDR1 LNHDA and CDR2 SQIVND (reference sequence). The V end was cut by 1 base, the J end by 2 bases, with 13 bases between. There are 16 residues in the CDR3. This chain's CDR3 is CASSIGRERYTDTQYF. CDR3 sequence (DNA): TGTGCCAGTAGTATAGGTCGGGAGCGGTACACAGATACGCAGTATTTT.

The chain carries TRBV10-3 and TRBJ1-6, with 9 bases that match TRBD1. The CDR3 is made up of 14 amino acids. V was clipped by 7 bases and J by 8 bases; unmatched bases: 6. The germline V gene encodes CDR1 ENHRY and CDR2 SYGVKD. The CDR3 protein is CAIITGDRDSPLHF. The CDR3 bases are TGTGCCATCATTACAGGGGACAGGGATTCACCCCTCCACTTT.

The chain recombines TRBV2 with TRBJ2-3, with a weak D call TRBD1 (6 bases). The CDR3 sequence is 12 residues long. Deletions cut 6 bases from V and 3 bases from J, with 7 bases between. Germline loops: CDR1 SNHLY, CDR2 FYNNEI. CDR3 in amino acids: CASRQGTDTQYF. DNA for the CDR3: TGTGCCAGCAGACAGGGTACAGATACGCAGTATTTT. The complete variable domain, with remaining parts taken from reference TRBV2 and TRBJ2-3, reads EPEVTQTPSHQVTQMGQEVILRCVPISNHLYFYWYRQILGQKVEFLVSFYNNEISEKSEIFDDQFSVERPDGSNFTLKIRSTKLEDSAMYFCASRQGTDTQYFGPGTRLTVL.

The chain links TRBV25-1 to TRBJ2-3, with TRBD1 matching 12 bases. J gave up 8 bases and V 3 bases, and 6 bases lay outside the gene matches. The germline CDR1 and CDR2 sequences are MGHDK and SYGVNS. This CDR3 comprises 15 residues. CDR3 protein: CASSDPGQGAGTQYF. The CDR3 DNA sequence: TGTGCCAGCAGTGATCCGGGACAGGGGGCAGGTACGCAGTATTTT.

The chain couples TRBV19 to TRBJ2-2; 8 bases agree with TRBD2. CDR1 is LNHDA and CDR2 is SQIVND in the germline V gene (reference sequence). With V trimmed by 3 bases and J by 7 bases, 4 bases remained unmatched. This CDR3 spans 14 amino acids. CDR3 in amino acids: CASSIGGGHGELFF. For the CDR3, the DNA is TGTGCCAGTAGTATCGGGGGGGGCCACGGGGAGCTGTTTTTT.

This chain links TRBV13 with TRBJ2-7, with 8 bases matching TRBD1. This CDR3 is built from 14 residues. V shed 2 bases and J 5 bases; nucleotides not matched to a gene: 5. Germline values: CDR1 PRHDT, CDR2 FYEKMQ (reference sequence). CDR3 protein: CASSLRTGFNEQYF. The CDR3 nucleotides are TGTGCCAGCAGCTTACGGACAGGGTTTAACGAGCAGTACTTC.

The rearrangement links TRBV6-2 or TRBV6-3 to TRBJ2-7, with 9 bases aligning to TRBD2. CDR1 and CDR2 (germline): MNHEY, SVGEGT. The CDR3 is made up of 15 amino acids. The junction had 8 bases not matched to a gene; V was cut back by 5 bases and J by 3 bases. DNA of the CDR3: TGTGCCAGCAGTGAGGGACTAGCAGGAGTCTACGAGCAGTACTTC. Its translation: CASSEGLAGVYEQYF.

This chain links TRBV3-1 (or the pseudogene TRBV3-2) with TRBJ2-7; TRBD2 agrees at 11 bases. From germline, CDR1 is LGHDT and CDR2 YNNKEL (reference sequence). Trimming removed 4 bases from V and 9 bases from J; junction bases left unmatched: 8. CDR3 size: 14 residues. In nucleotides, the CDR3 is TGTGCCAGCAGCCTAGCGGGAGGGCCCCTAGGGCAGTACTTC. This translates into CASSLAGGPLGQYF.

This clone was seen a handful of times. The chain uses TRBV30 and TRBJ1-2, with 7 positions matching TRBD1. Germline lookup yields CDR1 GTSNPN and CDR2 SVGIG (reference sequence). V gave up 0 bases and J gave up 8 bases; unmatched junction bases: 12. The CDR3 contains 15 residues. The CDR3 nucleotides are TGTGCCTGGAGTGTACCTTGGGACAGATGGGCCGGCTACACCTTC. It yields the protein CAWSVPWDRWAGYTF.

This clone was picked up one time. This CDR3 is CASSLTGTLKEKLFF. The CDR3 DNA is TGTGCCAGCAGCTTAACCGGGACACTAAAAGAAAAACTGTTTTTT. This chain joins TRBV11-2 and TRBJ1-4, with TRBD1 as a possible D gene (6 bases). Per germline, CDR1 SGHAT and CDR2 FQNNGV. The CDR3 consists of 15 residues. The V end lost 2 bases, the J end lost 8 bases, and 15 bases lay between the germline ends. Combining the CDR3 with reference TRBV11-2 and TRBJ1-4 gives the whole variable domain EAGVAQSPRYKIIEKRQSVAFWCNPISGHATLYWYQQILGQGPKLLIQFQNNGVVDDSQLPKDRFSAERLKGVDSTLKIQPAKLEDSAVYLCASSLTGTLKEKLFFGSGTQLSVL.

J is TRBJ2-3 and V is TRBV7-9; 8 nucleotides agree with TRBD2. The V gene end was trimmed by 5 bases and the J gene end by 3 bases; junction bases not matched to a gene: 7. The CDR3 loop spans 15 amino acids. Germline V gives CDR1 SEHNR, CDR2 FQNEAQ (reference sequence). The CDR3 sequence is CASSPAGAQTDTQYF. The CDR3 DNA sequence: TGTGCCAGCAGCCCAGCGGGAGCTCAGACAGATACGCAGTATTTT.

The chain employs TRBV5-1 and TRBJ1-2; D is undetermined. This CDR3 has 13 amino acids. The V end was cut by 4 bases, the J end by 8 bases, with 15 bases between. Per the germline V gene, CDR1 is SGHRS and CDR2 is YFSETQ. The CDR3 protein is CASSLRGPEGYTF. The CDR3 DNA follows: TGCGCCAGCAGCCTCAGAGGGCCAGAAGGCTACACCTTC.

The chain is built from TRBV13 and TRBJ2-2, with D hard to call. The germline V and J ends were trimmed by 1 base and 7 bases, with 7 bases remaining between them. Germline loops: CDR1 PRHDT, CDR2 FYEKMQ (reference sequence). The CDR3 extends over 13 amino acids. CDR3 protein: CASSLVTVGELFF. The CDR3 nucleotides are TGTGCCAGCAGCTTAGTAACTGTCGGGGAGCTGTTTTTT. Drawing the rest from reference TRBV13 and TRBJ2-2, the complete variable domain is AAGVIQSPRHLIKEKRETATLKCYPIPRHDTVYWYQQGPGQDPQFLISFYEKMQSDKGSIPDRFSAQQFSDYHSELNMSSLELGDSALYFCASSLVTVGELFFGEGSRLTVL.

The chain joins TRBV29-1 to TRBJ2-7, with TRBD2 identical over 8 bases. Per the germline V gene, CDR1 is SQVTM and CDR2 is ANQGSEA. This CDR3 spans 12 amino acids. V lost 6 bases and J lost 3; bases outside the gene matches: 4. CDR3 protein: CSVGLVNYEQYF. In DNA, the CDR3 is TGCAGCGTGGGACTAGTTAACTACGAGCAGTACTTC.

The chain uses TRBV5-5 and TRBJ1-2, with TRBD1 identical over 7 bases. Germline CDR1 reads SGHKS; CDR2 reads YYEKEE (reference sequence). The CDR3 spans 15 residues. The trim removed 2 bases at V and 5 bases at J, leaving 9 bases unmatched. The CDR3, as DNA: TGTGCCAGCAGCTTTGACCCACAGGGGAGGTATGGCTACACCTTC. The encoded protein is CASSFDPQGRYGYTF.